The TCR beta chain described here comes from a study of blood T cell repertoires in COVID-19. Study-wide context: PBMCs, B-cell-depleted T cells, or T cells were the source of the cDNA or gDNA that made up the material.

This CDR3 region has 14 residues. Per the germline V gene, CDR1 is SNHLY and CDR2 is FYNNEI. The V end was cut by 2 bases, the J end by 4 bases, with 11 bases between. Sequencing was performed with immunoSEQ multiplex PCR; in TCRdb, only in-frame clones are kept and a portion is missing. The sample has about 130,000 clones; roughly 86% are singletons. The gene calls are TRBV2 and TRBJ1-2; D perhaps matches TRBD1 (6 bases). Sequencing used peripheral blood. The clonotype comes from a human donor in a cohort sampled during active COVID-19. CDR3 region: CASSETGMGYGYTF. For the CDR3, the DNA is TGTGCCAGCAGTGAAACAGGGATGGGCTATGGCTACACCTTC.